The 3 T cell receptor beta chains listed next were all sequenced from one sample in a study of monozygotic twins with inflammatory bowel disease. TCRdb reprocessed the 5' RACE reads and keeps a single row for each CDR3 protein, giving no DNA. The table lists a few hundred thousand distinct CDR3 sequences. Sequencing used blood. The receptor set was obtained from a human donor with ulcerative colitis or Crohn's disease, or a healthy co-twin of an affected twin (not recorded which).

This chain joins TRBV7-6 and TRBJ2-6. Germline-derived CDR1 and CDR2 are SGHVS and FNYEAQ. The CDR3 is made up of 16 amino acids. CDR3 in amino acids: CASSPRRSSGANVLTF.

V usage is TRBV27 and J usage is TRBJ2-2; TCRdb names TRBD2, which stays unverified in the absence of DNA. CDR1 MNHEY and CDR2 SMNVEV come from the germline V gene (reference sequence). The CDR3 has 17 amino acids. The CDR3 protein is CASSLMLAGANTGELFF.

This chain joins TRBV12-3 or TRBV12-4 and TRBJ1-1; TCRdb returns TRBD1, unconfirmable since there is no DNA. There are 13 residues in the CDR3. The CDR3: CASSRTGATGAFF.